This T cell receptor (beta chain) was found in a study of T cell responses to AZD1222 COVID-19 vaccine. Note on this clone: Its target is not known.

Germline values: CDR1 LNHDA, CDR2 SQIVND (reference sequence). The CDR3 consists of 14 residues. Trimming shortened V by 7 bases and J by 4 bases, and 16 bases separated the two germline ends. Findings of the study overall: Clonal diversity was possibly underestimated, and the donors were mostly white British, with more females.

Measured with immunoSEQ multiplex PCR; TCRdb has only the in-frame clones, and not every one. This table has about 270,000 clones, roughly 93% appearing once. This clonotype was obtained from an adult who received the AZD1222 COVID-19 vaccine. Material: peripheral blood, obtained 28 days after the second AZD1222 dose. The chain links TRBV19 to TRBJ1-1; D gene ambiguous. CDR3 in amino acids: CASTQGFSSTEAFF. CDR3 coding DNA: TGTGCCAGTACCCAAGGGTTTTCGAGCACTGAAGCTTTCTTT.